Sequencing of this T cell receptor (beta chain) was carried out in a study of T cell changes during pregnancy in multiple sclerosis. Trimming pared 7 bases from V and 0 bases from J, leaving 16 bases between. The CDR3 is made up of 16 amino acids. Germline V gives CDR1 LNHDA, CDR2 SQIVND (reference sequence). Assay used: immunoSEQ multiplex PCR; TCRdb lists only in-frame clones, some missing. The sample yields around 130,000 clones, about 95% seen once. The gene calls are TRBV19 and TRBJ1-5; D may be TRBD1 (6 bases). This sample comprised peripheral blood, obtained after pregnancy. The clonotype comes from a female donor with multiple sclerosis, enrolled in a pregnancy study. CDR3 nucleotides: TGTGCCAGTAAAGGCAGGGGTGGATATAGCAATCAGCCCCAGCATTTT. It is translated as CASKGRGGYSNQPQHF.